This paragraph reports one T cell receptor (beta chain). Its antigen remains undetermined. No much larger clone is present one base from it, and per-base qualities are unavailable. Library creation used the immunoSEQ multiplex PCR assay. TCRdb obtained this table from immuneACCESS and retained in-frame rearrangements with V and J assigned. These tables miss some clones; where compared with another copy, unresolved V genes account for less than half of the shortfall, and the remainder is unexplained. This sample comprises 600,000 to 900,000 clones, around 85% of them detected only once. Clones ranked in the top ten supply 0.0095% to 0.013% of the sample. This sample is drawn from a study of shared T cell receptors in the human thymus (TCRdb year 2021). About the full investigation: The study examined how self-reactive, shared T-cell receptor alpha chains are generated in the human thymus.

Another study also made use of these data, one on human thymus T cells. The second study's paper adds: Immunologically healthy infants undergoing open corrective cardiac surgery for congenital heart defects in Finland were used as donors. The thymus tissue came from surgical resects taken out during corrective cardiac surgery. Biased V and J gene segment usage appeared to be present in both thymic and peripheral blood repertoires. The related research found that thymic TCR repertoires overlapped highly between unrelated individuals. The study characterized TCR alpha and beta repertoires from eight infant thymus samples and a few related peripheral blood samples. Donor ages ranging from roughly 6 to 250 days were recorded, and roughly six male and two female infants were included in the cohort. Thymocytes were released mechanically from tissue and stored at -70 °C as pellets of roughly 9.5-32 million cells. A QIAsymphony instrument was used to extract genomic DNA from the frozen cell pellets. The immunoSEQ multiplex PCR assay was used to amplify the TCRB and TCRAD loci from a standardized quantity of quality-controlled genomic DNA. The amplicons spanned the V(D)J region and were long enough to cover the CDR3 and allow V and J genes to be identified. Through the commercial immunoSEQ service, the amplicons were sequenced on an Illumina platform. Primer bias and sequencing errors were corrected using previously described methods, and TCRAD and TCRB definitions followed the IMGT database. The repertoires were analysed using immunoSEQ Analyzer 3.0 and VDJTools for basic statistics, V/J segment usage, diversity estimates, rarefaction and pairwise overlap. Diversity was estimated with Chao1, ChaoE, Efron-Thisted, Shannon and inverse Simpson indices, and also on datasets down-sampled to the smallest sample. For repertoire overlap, CDR3 nucleotide sequence, V gene and J gene had to match strictly, and clustering was done by Jaccard-based multidimensional scaling. Thymus samples yielded on average roughly 800,000 unique TCRB clonotypes, compared with roughly 76,000 from blood samples.

This clonotype originated in a girl under three years old with a congenital heart defect. Donor details come from another sample of the same person, matched by shared clones. Sequenced: thymocytes.

CDR3 loop: CASSLLPPGQGILCYGYTF. The nucleotide sequence reads as follows: TGTGCCAGCAGCTTACTTCCCCCGGGACAGGGGATCCTATGCTATGGCTACACCTTC. Here the chain combines TRBV5-6 and TRBJ1-2, with 10 junctional bases fitting TRBD1. The CDR3 contains 19 residues, cysteine and phenylalanine counted. Of all the DNA, just the CDR3 is kept, 57 bases in frame from base 1. CDR1 and CDR2 are read off the germline V gene as SGHDT and YYEEEE. The V end gives up 2 bases and the J end 4 bases, leaving 17 bases in the junction not matched to a gene.